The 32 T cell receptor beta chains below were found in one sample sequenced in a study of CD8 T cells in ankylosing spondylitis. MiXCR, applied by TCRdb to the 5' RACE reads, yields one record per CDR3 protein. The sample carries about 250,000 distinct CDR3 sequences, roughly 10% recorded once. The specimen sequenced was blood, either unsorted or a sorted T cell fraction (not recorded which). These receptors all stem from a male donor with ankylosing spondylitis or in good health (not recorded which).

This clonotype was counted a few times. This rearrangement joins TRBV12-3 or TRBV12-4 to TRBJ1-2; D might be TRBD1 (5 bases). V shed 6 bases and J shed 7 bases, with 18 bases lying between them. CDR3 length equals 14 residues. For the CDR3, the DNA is TGTGCCAGCAGCCCCGGTGGGCAGGGAAGTGGCTACACCTTC. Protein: CASSPGGQGSGYTF.

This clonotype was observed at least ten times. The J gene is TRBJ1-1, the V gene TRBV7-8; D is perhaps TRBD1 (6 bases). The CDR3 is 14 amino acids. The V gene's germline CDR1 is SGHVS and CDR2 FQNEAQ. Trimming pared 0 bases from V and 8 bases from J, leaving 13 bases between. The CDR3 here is CASSLARGRSEAFF. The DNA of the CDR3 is TGTGCCAGCAGCTTAGCGAGGGGGAGATCAGAAGCTTTCTTT. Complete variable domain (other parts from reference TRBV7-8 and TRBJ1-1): GAGVSQSPRYKVAKRGQDVALRCDPISGHVSLFWYQQALGQGPEFLTYFQNEAQLDKSGLPSDRFFAERPEGSVSTLKIQRTQQEDSAVYLCASSLARGRSEAFFGQGTRLTVV.

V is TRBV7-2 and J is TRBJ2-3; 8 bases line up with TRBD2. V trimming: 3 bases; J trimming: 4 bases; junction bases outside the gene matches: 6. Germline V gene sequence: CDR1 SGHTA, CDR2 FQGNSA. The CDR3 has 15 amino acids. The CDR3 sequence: CASSLVGGAPDTQYF. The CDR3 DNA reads TGTGCCAGCAGCTTGGTCGGGGGGGCTCCAGATACGCAGTATTTT.

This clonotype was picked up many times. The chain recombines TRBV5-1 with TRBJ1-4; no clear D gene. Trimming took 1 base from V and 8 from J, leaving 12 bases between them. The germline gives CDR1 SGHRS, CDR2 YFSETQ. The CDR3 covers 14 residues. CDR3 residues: CASSLNRPQEKLFF. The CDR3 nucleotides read TGCGCCAGCAGCTTGAACCGCCCCCAGGAAAAACTGTTTTTT.

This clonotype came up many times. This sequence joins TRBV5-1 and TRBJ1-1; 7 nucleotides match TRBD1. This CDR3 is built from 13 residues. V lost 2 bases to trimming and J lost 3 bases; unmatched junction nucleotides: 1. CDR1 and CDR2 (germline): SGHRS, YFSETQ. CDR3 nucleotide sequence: TGCGCCAGCAGCTTAACAGGGGACACTGAAGCTTTCTTT. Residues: CASSLTGDTEAFF. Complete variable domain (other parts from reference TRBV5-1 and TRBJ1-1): KAGVTQTPRYLIKTRGQQVTLSCSPISGHRSVSWYQQTPGQGLQFLFEYFSETQRNKGNFPGRFSGRQFSNSRSEMNVSTLELGDSALYLCASSLTGDTEAFFGQGTRLTVV.

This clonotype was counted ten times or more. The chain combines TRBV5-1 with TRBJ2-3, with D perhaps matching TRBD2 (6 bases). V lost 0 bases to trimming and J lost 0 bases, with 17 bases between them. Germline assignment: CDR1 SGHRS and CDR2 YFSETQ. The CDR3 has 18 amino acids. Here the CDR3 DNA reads TGCGCCAGCAGCTTGGAATTTTCGGGGGTCCCTAGCACAGATACGCAGTATTTT. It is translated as CASSLEFSGVPSTDTQYF. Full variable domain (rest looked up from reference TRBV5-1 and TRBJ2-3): KAGVTQTPRYLIKTRGQQVTLSCSPISGHRSVSWYQQTPGQGLQFLFEYFSETQRNKGNFPGRFSGRQFSNSRSEMNVSTLELGDSALYLCASSLEFSGVPSTDTQYFGPGTRLTVL.

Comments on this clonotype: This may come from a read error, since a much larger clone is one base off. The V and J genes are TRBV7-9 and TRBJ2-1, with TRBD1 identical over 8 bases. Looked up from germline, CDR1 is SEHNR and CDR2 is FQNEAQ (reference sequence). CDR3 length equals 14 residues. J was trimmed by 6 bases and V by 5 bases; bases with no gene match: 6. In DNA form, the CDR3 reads TGTGCCAGCAGCCCCGGACAGGGTTGCAATGAGCAGTTCTTC. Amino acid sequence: CASSPGQGCNEQFF.

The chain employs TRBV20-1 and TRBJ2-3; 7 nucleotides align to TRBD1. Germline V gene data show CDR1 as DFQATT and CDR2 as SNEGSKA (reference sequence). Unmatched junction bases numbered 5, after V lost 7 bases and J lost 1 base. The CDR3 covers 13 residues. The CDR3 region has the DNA TGCAGTGAACAGGGGTATGGCACAGATACGCAGTATTTT. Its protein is CSEQGYGTDTQYF.

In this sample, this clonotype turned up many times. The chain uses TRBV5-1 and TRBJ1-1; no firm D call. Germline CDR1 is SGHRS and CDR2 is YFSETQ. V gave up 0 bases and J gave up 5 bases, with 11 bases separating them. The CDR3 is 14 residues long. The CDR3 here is CASSLDDFRTEAFF. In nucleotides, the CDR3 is TGCGCCAGCAGCTTGGATGACTTCCGAACTGAAGCTTTCTTT.

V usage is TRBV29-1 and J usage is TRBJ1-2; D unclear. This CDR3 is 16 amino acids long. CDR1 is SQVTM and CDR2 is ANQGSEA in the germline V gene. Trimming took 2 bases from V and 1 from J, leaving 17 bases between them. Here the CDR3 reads CSVERSAVAVNYGYTF. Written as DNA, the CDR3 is TGCAGCGTTGAAAGGTCGGCAGTCGCGGTTAACTATGGCTACACCTTC.

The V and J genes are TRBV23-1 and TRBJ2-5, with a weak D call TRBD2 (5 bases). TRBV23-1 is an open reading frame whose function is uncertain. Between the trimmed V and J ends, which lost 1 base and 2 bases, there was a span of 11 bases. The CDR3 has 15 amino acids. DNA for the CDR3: TGCGCCAGCAGTCAATGGGTCGGGGTACAAGAGACCCAGTACTTC. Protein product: CASSQWVGVQETQYF.

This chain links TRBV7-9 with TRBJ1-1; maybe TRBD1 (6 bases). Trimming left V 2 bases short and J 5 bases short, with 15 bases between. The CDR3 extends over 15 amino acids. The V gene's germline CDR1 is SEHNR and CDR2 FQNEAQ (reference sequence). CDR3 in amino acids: CASSLQTGLRTEAFF. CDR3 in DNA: TGTGCCAGCAGCTTACAAACAGGGTTGAGGACTGAAGCTTTCTTT.

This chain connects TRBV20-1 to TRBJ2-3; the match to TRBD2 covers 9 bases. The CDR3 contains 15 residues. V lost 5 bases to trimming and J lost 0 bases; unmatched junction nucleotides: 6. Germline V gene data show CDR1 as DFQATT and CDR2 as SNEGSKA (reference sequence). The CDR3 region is CSAGPTSGSTDTQYF. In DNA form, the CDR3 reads TGCAGTGCTGGGCCTACTAGCGGGAGCACAGATACGCAGTATTTT.

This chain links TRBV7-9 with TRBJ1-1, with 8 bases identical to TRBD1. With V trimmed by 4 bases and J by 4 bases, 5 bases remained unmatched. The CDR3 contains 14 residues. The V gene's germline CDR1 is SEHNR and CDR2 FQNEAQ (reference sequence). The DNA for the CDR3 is TGTGCCAGCAGCTCGACTACAGGGGGCACTGAAGCTTTCTTT. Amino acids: CASSSTTGGTEAFF. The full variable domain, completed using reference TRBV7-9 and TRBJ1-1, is DTGVSQNPRHKITKRGQNVTFRCDPISEHNRLYWYRQTLGQGPEFLTYFQNEAQLEKSRLLSDRFSAERPKGSFSTLEIQRTEQGDSAMYLCASSSTTGGTEAFFGQGTRLTVV.

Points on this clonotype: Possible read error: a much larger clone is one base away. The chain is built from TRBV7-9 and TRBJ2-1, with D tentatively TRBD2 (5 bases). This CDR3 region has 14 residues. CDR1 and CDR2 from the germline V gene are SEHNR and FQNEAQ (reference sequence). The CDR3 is CANSFRGRFNEQFF. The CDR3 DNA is TGTGCCAACAGCTTTAGAGGGAGATTCAATGAGCAGTTCTTC.

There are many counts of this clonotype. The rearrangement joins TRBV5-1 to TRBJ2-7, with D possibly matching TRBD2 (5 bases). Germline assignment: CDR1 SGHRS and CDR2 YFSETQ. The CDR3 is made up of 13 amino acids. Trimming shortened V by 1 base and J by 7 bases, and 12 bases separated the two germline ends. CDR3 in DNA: TGCGCCAGCAGCTTGAGTACAGAGGGTGAGCAGTACTTC. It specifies CASSLSTEGEQYF.

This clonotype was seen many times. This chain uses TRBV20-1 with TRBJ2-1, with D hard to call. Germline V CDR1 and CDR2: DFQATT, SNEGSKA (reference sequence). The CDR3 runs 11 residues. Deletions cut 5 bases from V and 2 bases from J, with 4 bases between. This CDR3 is CSAWTYNEQFF. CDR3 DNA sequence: TGCAGTGCTTGGACCTACAATGAGCAGTTCTTC.

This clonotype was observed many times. CDR3 sequence: CAISEDSISPLHF. The CDR3 DNA sequence: TGTGCCATCAGTGAAGACAGTATTTCACCCCTCCACTTT. The rearrangement links TRBV10-3 to TRBJ1-6; tentative D call: TRBD1 (5 bases). V was shortened by 3 bases and J by 9 bases, with 9 bases between the two germline ends. CDR3 length: 13 residues. Per germline, CDR1 ENHRY and CDR2 SYGVKD.

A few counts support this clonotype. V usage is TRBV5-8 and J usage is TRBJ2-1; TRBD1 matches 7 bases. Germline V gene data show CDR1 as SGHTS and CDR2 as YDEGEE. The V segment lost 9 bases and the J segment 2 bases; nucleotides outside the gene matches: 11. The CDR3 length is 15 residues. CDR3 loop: CAIRLRDRTYNEQFF. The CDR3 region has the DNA TGTGCCATTAGACTTAGGGACAGAACCTACAATGAGCAGTTCTTC.

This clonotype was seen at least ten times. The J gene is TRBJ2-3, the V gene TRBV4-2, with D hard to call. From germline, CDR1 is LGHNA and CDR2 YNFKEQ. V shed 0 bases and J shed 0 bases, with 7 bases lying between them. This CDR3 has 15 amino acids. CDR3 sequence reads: CASSQDPGSTDTQYF. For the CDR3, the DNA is TGTGCCAGCAGCCAAGATCCCGGGAGCACAGATACGCAGTATTTT.

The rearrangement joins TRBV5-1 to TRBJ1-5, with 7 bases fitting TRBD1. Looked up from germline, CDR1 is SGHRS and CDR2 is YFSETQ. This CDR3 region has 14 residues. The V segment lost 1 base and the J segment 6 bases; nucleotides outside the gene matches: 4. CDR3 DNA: TGCGCCAGCAGCTTGACAGGGGAGGGTCAGCCCCAGCATTTT. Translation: CASSLTGEGQPQHF. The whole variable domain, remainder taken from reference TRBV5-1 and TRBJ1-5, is KAGVTQTPRYLIKTRGQQVTLSCSPISGHRSVSWYQQTPGQGLQFLFEYFSETQRNKGNFPGRFSGRQFSNSRSEMNVSTLELGDSALYLCASSLTGEGQPQHFGDGTRLSIL.

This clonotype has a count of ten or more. In DNA, the CDR3 is TGCGCCAGCAGCTTACAGGGAGGCAATGAGCAGTTCTTC. Translation: CASSLQGGNEQFF. The genes are TRBV5-1 and TRBJ2-1, with D perhaps given as TRBD1 or TRBD2 (6 bases each). V lost 2 bases and J 6 bases, leaving 9 bases between the germline ends. Germline-derived CDR1 and CDR2 are SGHRS and YFSETQ. This CDR3 is 13 amino acids long.

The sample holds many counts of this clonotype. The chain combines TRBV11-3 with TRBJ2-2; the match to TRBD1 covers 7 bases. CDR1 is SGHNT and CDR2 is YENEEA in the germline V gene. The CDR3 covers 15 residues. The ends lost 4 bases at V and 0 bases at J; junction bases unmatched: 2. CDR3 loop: CASSSGQPNTGELFF. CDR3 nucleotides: TGTGCCAGCAGCTCGGGACAGCCGAACACCGGGGAGCTGTTTTTT. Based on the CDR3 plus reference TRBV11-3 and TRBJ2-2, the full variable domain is EAGVVQSPRYKIIEKKQPVAFWCNPISGHNTLYWYLQNLGQGPELLIRYENEEAVDDSQLPKDRFSAERLKGVDSTLKIQPAELGDSAVYLCASSSGQPNTGELFFGEGSRLTVL.

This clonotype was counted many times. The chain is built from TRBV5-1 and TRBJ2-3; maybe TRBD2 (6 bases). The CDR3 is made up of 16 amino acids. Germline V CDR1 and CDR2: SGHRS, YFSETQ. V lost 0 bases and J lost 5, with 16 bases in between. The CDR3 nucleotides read TGCGCCAGCAGCTTGGCCCTAGGCGGGGCTGGAGATACGCAGTATTTT. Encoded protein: CASSLALGGAGDTQYF.

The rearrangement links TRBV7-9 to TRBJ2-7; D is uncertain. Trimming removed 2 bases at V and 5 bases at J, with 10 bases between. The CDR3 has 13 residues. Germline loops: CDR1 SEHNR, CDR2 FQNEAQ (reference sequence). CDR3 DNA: TGTGCCAGCAGCTTATCCGAAGGCAACGAGCAGTACTTC. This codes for CASSLSEGNEQYF.

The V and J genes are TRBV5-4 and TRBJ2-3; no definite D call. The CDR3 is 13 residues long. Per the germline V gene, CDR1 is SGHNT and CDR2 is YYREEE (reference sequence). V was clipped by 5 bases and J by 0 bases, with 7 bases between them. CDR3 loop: CASSTDSTDTQYF. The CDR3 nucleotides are TGTGCCAGCAGTACTGACAGCACAGATACGCAGTATTTT.

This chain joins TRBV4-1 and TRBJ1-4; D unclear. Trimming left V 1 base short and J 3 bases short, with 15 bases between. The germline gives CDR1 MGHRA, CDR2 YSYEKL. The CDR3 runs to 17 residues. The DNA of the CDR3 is TGCGCCAGCAGCCAAGTTTGGGAGGCTAAAGCTAATGAAAAACTGTTTTTT. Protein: CASSQVWEAKANEKLFF.

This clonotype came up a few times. For the CDR3, the DNA is TGCGCCAGCAGCCAAGAGGGACTGGGCTCGCAGTATTTT. It yields the protein CASSQEGLGSQYF. This chain uses TRBV4-1 with TRBJ2-3; tentative D call: TRBD2 (6 bases). This CDR3 is 13 amino acids long. Germline-derived CDR1 and CDR2 are MGHRA and YSYEKL. Trimming removed 0 bases at V and 10 bases at J, with 11 bases between.

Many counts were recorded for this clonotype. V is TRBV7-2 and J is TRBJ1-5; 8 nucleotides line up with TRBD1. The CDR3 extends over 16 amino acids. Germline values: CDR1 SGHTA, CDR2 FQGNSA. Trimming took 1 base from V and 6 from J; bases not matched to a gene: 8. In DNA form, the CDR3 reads TGTGCCAGCAGCTTAGACGAAGGACAGGGCAGTCAGCCCCAGCATTTT. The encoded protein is CASSLDEGQGSQPQHF.

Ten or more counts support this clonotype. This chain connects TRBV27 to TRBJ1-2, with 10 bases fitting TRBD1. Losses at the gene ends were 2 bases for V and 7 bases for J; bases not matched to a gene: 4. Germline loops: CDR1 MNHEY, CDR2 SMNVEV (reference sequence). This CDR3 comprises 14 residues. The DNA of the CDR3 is TGTGCCAGCAGTTTAGGGGGACAGGGGACTGGCTACACCTTC. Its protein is CASSLGGQGTGYTF.

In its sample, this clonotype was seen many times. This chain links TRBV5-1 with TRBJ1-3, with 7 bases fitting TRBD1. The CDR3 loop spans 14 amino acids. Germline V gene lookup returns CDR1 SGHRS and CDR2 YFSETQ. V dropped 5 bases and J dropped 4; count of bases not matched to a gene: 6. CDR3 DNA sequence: TGCGCCAGCAGTCTGACAGGGCCCGGAAACACCATATATTTT. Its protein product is CASSLTGPGNTIYF.

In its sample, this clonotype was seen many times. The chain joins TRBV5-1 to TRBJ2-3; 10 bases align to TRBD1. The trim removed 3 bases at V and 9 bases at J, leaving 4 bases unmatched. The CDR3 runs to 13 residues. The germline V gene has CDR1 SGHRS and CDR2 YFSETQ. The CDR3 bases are TGCGCCAGCAGCTCGGGGACAGGGGCCACGCAGTATTTT. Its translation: CASSSGTGATQYF.